These 17 T cell receptor beta chains came from one sample sequenced in a study of blood T cells in healthy people across ages. The use of a sample-barcoded 5' primer and a J-beta primer mix characterized a second PCR of roughly 6 to 12 cycles. MiXCR, applied by TCRdb to the 5' RACE reads, yields one record per CDR3 protein. This sample yields about 1.8 million distinct CDR3 sequences, of which just under 50% are seen a single time; less than 2.5% belongs to the top ten. The sample taken for sequencing was blood. These receptors originate from a woman between 35 and 50 years old in good health.

The V and J genes are TRBV6-2 or TRBV6-3 and TRBJ2-3, with 7 bases that match TRBD1. This CDR3 contains 20 residues. V was clipped by 5 bases and J by 0 bases; unmatched bases: 20. Looked up from germline, CDR1 is MNHEY and CDR2 is SVGEGT. The CDR3 region has the DNA TGTGCCAGCAGTCCTATCTTCGGGACAGCGATCCCGATTAGCACAGATACGCAGTATTTT. Amino acid sequence: CASSPIFGTAIPISTDTQYF.

This clonotype was counted between two and nine times. The chain combines TRBV7-8 with TRBJ2-4; 11 positions agree with TRBD1. Germline CDR1 is SGHVS and CDR2 is FQNEAQ. The ends lost 5 bases at V and 0 bases at J; junction bases unmatched: 12. The CDR3 loop spans 19 amino acids. The CDR3 is CASSPRDRGARLAKNIQYF. In DNA, the CDR3 is TGTGCCAGCAGCCCTCGGGACAGGGGGGCTAGATTAGCCAAAAACATTCAGTACTTC.

V gene TRBV7-9 combines with J gene TRBJ2-5, with TRBD2 matching 10 bases. Germline loops: CDR1 SEHNR, CDR2 FQNEAQ (reference sequence). There are 14 residues in the CDR3. J lost 5 bases, V lost 5 bases, and 5 bases had no gene match. Written as DNA, the CDR3 is TGTGCCAGCAGCGCCTCTAGCGGGGGTGAGACCCAGTACTTC. It yields the protein CASSASSGGETQYF.

The V gene is TRBV20-1, the J gene TRBJ2-7, with 11 bases fitting TRBD2. The CDR3 has 17 residues. Germline CDR1 DFQATT, CDR2 SNEGSKA (reference sequence). V was clipped by 0 bases and J by 2 bases; unmatched bases: 9. The CDR3 nucleotides are TGCAGTGCTAGAGATCCTAGCGGGGGGACCTATACCTACGAGCAGTACTTC. Encoded protein: CSARDPSGGTYTYEQYF.

Only one count was recorded for this clonotype. This chain uses TRBV20-1 with TRBJ2-1; D gene ambiguous. Germline V CDR1 and CDR2: DFQATT, SNEGSKA (reference sequence). The V and J ends lost 0 bases and 5 bases respectively, with 11 bases between them. The CDR3 length is 14 residues. The CDR3 DNA sequence: TGCAGTGCTAGAGATGATCCCCCGGACAATGAGCAGTTCTTC. Amino acid sequence: CSARDDPPDNEQFF.

In its sample, this clonotype was seen a few times. The chain joins TRBV7-6 to TRBJ2-6; D is undetermined. Looked up from germline, CDR1 is SGHVS and CDR2 is FNYEAQ. Trimming took 1 base from V and 4 from J, leaving 8 bases between them. This CDR3 comprises 15 residues. For the CDR3, the DNA is TGTGCCAGCAGCTTAGATGTCGGCGGGGCCAACGTCCTGACTTTC. It is translated as CASSLDVGGANVLTF. Based on the CDR3 plus reference TRBV7-6 and TRBJ2-6, the full variable domain is GAGVSQSPRYKVTKRGQDVALRCDPISGHVSLYWYRQALGQGPEFLTYFNYEAQQDKSGLPNDRFSAERPEGSISTLTIQRTEQRDSAMYRCASSLDVGGANVLTFGAGSRLTVL.

This chain connects TRBV2 to TRBJ2-1, with 10 positions matching TRBD2. There are 15 residues in the CDR3. V was pared by 10 bases and J by 1 base, with 7 bases of the junction left unmatched. CDR1 and CDR2 from the germline V gene are SNHLY and FYNNEI. The CDR3 is CATGSSGGSYNEQFF. The CDR3 bases are TGTGCCACGGGGAGTAGCGGGGGGTCCTACAATGAGCAGTTCTTC.

This chain joins TRBV10-3 and TRBJ2-7; 10 bases agree with TRBD2. J was trimmed by 9 bases and V by 5 bases; bases with no gene match: 7. The V gene's germline CDR1 is ENHRY and CDR2 SYGVKD. The CDR3 extends over 13 amino acids. In nucleotides, the CDR3 is TGTGCCATCAGTAGCCTAGCGGGGGACGGGCAGTACTTC. It codes for CAISSLAGDGQYF.

V gene TRBV28 combines with J gene TRBJ2-7; D is perhaps TRBD1 (5 bases). Germline CDR1 reads MDHEN; CDR2 reads SYDVKM. The CDR3 contains 12 residues. V was trimmed by 5 bases and J by 9 bases, leaving 14 bases between them. CDR3 in DNA: TGTGCCAGCAGTCTTTTCAGGGAAGGGCAGTACTTC. This codes for CASSLFREGQYF.

This clonotype was seen only once. The V gene is TRBV4-1, the J gene TRBJ2-3; 11 bases align to TRBD2. CDR1 MGHRA and CDR2 YSYEKL come from the germline V gene. Losses at the gene ends were 2 bases for V and 3 bases for J; bases not matched to a gene: 10. The CDR3 length is 18 residues. CDR3: CASSQRSSGGAGTDTQYF. In DNA form, the CDR3 reads TGCGCCAGCAGCCAAAGAAGTAGCGGGGGGGCAGGGACAGATACGCAGTATTTT.

The rearrangement joins TRBV25-1 to TRBJ2-3; 7 bases fit TRBD1. Germline trimming cut 4 bases from V and 5 bases from J; bases unmatched to any gene: 12. This CDR3 is 16 amino acids long. The germline V gene has CDR1 MGHDK and CDR2 SYGVNS. CDR3 amino acids: CASSAWTGGLGDTQYF. In nucleotides, the CDR3 is TGTGCCAGCAGTGCTTGGACAGGCGGGCTAGGAGATACGCAGTATTTT.

A few counts support this clonotype. The rearrangement joins TRBV7-9 to TRBJ1-2; tentatively, D is TRBD1 (6 bases). The CDR3 has 15 amino acids. Germline V gene data show CDR1 as SEHNR and CDR2 as FQNEAQ (reference sequence). V was shortened by 5 bases and J by 6 bases, with 19 bases between the two germline ends. CDR3 sequence: CASSPRHLEGDGYTF. The CDR3 DNA reads as TGTGCCAGCAGCCCGCGACATTTAGAGGGGGATGGCTACACCTTC.

The rearrangement links TRBV2 to TRBJ1-4; D is unclear. The CDR3 length is 16 residues. Trimming stripped 5 bases from V and 0 bases from J, with 13 bases between. Germline CDR1 is SNHLY and CDR2 is FYNNEI. CDR3 DNA sequence: TGTGCCAGCAGTCCTTTGCGCGGGTCAACTAATGAAAAACTGTTTTTT. The encoded protein is CASSPLRGSTNEKLFF.

Details on this clonotype: At one of its ends the junction is not consistent with the germline gene, which may arise from a read error. The chain is built from TRBV7-9 and TRBJ2-4; D is ambiguous. CDR3 length: 12 residues. Looked up from germline, CDR1 is SEHNR and CDR2 is FQNEAQ (reference sequence). CDR3 region: CTSSLEQGLSYF. The CDR3 coding sequence is TGTACCAGCAGCTTAGAACAAGGCCTGTCGTACTTC. The whole variable domain, remainder taken from reference TRBV7-9 and TRBJ2-4, is DTGVSQNPRHKITKRGQNVTFRCDPISEHNRLYWYRQTLGQGPEFLTYFQNEAQLEKSRLLSDRFSAERPKGSFSTLEIQRTEQGDSAMYLCTSSLEQGLSYFGAGTRLSVL.

The chain joins TRBV12-3 or TRBV12-4 to TRBJ1-2; D is undetermined. This CDR3 has 13 residues. Trimming took 6 bases from V and 8 from J, leaving 16 bases between them. The CDR3 protein is CASSPGSQYGYTF. CDR3 sequence (DNA): TGTGCCAGCAGCCCGGGATCCCAGTACGGCTACACCTTC.

This chain joins TRBV6-2 or TRBV6-3 and TRBJ2-7, with D tentatively TRBD2 (6 bases). The length of the CDR3 is 11 residues. Trimming pared 8 bases from V and 3 bases from J, leaving 8 bases between. Germline lookup yields CDR1 MNHEY and CDR2 SVGEGT. CDR3 nucleotide sequence: TGTGCCAGCCGGGGGTACTACGAGCAGTACTTC. It codes for CASRGYYEQYF.

With respect to this clonotype: Given a much more abundant clone one base away, this may be a read error. This chain uses TRBV20-1 with TRBJ2-7, with D possibly TRBD1 on 6 matching bases. The ends were cut back, 3 bases at V and 0 bases at J, with 9 bases in the middle. The germline gives CDR1 DFQATT, CDR2 SNEGSKA (reference sequence). CDR3 size: 13 residues. DNA of the CDR3: TGCAGTGCTAGCCGGGACACCTCCTACGAGCAGTACTTC. Encoded protein: CSASRDTSYEQYF.